These 5 T cell receptor beta chains came from one sample sequenced in a study of response to subunit inactivated influenza vaccine. TCRdb analysed the RT-PCR reads with MiXCR anew, one entry per CDR3 protein. The repertoire consists of 860,000 or so distinct CDR3 sequences, with about 20% occurring once and the leading ten covering about 9.4%. The sample was PBMCs from blood, taken roughly 5 days after vaccination. These receptors came from a man aged 45-65 years who received an inactivated influenza vaccine.

The chain combines TRBV14 with TRBJ2-7; D assignment may be TRBD1 or TRBD2 (5 bases each). Between the trimmed V and J ends, which lost 4 bases and 2 bases, there was a span of 12 bases. Germline CDR1 is SGHDN and CDR2 is FVKESK. The CDR3 loop spans 14 amino acids. The CDR3 nucleotides are TGTGCCAGCAGCCTAGGAATGGGGGCCTACGAGCAGTACTTC. Amino acid sequence: CASSLGMGAYEQYF.

The rearrangement joins TRBV11-2 to TRBJ2-1; D call uncertain. The CDR3 sequence is 19 residues long. CDR1 and CDR2 (germline): SGHAT, FQNNGV. V was trimmed by 0 bases and J by 1 base, leaving 19 bases between them. CDR3 in DNA: TGTGCCAGCAGCTTAGATCTAATGGGCGGATTAAGGTCCTACAATGAGCAGTTCTTC. It codes for CASSLDLMGGLRSYNEQFF. The full variable domain, its missing parts supplied by reference TRBV11-2 and TRBJ2-1, is EAGVAQSPRYKIIEKRQSVAFWCNPISGHATLYWYQQILGQGPKLLIQFQNNGVVDDSQLPKDRFSAERLKGVDSTLKIQPAKLEDSAVYLCASSLDLMGGLRSYNEQFFGPGTRLTVL.

This clonotype was counted a few times. This chain links TRBV24-1 with TRBJ2-1; either TRBD1 or TRBD2 may supply D (6 bases each). The CDR3 consists of 14 residues. Trimming cost V 5 bases and J 9 bases, with 16 bases left between them. Germline loops: CDR1 KGHDR, CDR2 SFDVKD. The CDR3 nucleotides are TGTGCCACCAGTGTTACAGGGAGGAACAGTGAGCAGTTCTTC. This codes for CATSVTGRNSEQFF.

V usage is TRBV11-2 and J usage is TRBJ2-7, with 7 nucleotides matching TRBD2. The germline V gene encodes CDR1 SGHAT and CDR2 FQNNGV. This CDR3 region has 17 residues. V lost 1 base, J lost 4 bases, and 13 bases stayed unmatched. CDR3 amino acids: CASSLVAAREWGYEQYF. The CDR3 DNA follows: TGTGCCAGCAGCTTAGTGGCCGCGCGGGAGTGGGGTTACGAGCAGTACTTC.

This chain uses TRBV6-2 or TRBV6-3 with TRBJ1-5; D is ambiguous. CDR1 and CDR2 (germline): MNHEY, SVGEGT. The CDR3 is 14 residues long. Trimming shortened V by 6 bases and J by 4 bases, and 13 bases separated the two germline ends. As DNA, the CDR3 is TGTGCCAGCAGGACACCACAATCAAATCAGCCCCAGCATTTT. Translated, it gives CASRTPQSNQPQHF.